This T cell receptor beta chain was documented in a study of T cells in Graves' hyperthyroidism and ophthalmopathy. RNA transcripts provided the source from which TCR beta CDR3 regions were amplified. Primed by the HTBI set, a first-round RT-PCR was run on the TCR CDR3. TCRdb passed the multiplex PCR reads through MiXCR, listing each CDR3 protein once. The sample lists hundreds of thousands of distinct CDR3 sequences, approximately 14% occurring once. This CDR3 contains 13 residues. Trimming left V 5 bases short and J 6 bases short, with 13 bases between. From germline, CDR1 is MDHEN and CDR2 SYDVKM. This clonotype was recorded a few times.

The TCR originated in a woman in her forties or fifties with Graves' ophthalmopathy. Sequenced: blood. V gene TRBV28 combines with J gene TRBJ2-5; a possible D gene is TRBD1 (5 bases). The CDR3 DNA reads TGTGCCAGCAGTGCGGACATACGGAAGACCCAGTACTTC. Its protein product is CASSADIRKTQYF.